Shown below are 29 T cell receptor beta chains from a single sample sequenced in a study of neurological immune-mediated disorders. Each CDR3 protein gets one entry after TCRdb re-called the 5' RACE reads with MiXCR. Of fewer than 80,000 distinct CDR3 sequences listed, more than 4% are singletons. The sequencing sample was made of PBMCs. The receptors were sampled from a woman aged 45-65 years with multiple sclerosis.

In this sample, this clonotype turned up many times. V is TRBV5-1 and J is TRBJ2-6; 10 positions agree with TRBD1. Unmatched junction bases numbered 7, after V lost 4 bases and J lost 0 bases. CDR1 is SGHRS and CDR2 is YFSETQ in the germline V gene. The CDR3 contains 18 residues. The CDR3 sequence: CASSSDRGHISGANVLTF. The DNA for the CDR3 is TGCGCCAGCAGCAGCGACAGGGGGCACATCTCTGGGGCCAACGTCCTGACTTTC. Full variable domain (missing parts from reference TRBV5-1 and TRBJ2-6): KAGVTQTPRYLIKTRGQQVTLSCSPISGHRSVSWYQQTPGQGLQFLFEYFSETQRNKGNFPGRFSGRQFSNSRSEMNVSTLELGDSALYLCASSSDRGHISGANVLTFGAGSRLTVL.

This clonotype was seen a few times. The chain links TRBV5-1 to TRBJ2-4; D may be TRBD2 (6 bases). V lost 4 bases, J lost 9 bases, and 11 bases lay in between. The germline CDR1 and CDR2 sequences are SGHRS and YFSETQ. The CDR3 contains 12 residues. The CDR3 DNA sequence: TGCGCCAGCAGCCAGGACGGGGGCATTCAGTACTTC. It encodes CASSQDGGIQYF.

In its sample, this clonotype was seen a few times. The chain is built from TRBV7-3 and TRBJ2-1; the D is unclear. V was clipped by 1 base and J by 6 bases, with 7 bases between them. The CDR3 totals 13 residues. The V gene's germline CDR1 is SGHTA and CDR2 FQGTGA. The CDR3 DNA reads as TGTGCCAGCAGCTTAAGAGGATCCAATGAGCAGTTCTTC. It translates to CASSLRGSNEQFF. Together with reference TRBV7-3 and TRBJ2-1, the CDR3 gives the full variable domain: GAGVSQTPSNKVTEKGKYVELRCDPISGHTALYWYRQSLGQGPEFLIYFQGTGAADDSGLPNDRFFAVRPEGSVSTLKIQRTERGDSAVYLCASSLRGSNEQFFGPGTRLTVL.

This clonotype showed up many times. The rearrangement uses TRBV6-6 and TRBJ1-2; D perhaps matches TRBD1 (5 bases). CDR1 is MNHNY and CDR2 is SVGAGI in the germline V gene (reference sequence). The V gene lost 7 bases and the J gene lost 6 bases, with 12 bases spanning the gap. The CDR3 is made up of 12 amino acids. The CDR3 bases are TGTGCCAGCACCCCGCGGGGCGATGGCTACACCTTC. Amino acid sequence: CASTPRGDGYTF.

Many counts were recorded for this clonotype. CDR3 DNA: TGTGCCAGCAGACTCCACGAGCAGTACTTC. It translates to CASRLHEQYF. This rearrangement joins TRBV27 to TRBJ2-7; D unclear. The CDR3 length is 10 residues. Germline-derived CDR1 and CDR2 are MNHEY and SMNVEV (reference sequence). Trimming left V 6 bases short and J 5 bases short, with 5 bases between.

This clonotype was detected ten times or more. The CDR3 here is CASGGGSYNEQFF. The CDR3 DNA reads TGCGCCAGCGGAGGCGGATCCTACAATGAGCAGTTCTTC. The V call is TRBV5-1, the J call TRBJ2-1; possible D gene TRBD2, 5 bases. Trimming cost V 7 bases and J 1 base, with 9 bases left between them. Germline lookup yields CDR1 SGHRS and CDR2 YFSETQ. The CDR3 covers 13 residues.

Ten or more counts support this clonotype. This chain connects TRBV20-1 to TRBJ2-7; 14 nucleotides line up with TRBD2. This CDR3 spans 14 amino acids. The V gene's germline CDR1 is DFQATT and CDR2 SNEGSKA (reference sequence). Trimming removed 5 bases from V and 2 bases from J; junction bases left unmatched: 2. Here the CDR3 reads CSAGGLAGAYEQYF. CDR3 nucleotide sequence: TGCAGTGCTGGGGGACTAGCGGGGGCCTACGAGCAGTACTTC.

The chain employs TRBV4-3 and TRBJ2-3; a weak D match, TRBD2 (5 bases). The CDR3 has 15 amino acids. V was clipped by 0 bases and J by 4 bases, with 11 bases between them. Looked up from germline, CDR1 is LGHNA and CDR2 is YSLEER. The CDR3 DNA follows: TGCGCCAGCAGCCAAGATGTCTGGCGGGCAGATACGCAGTATTTT. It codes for CASSQDVWRADTQYF.

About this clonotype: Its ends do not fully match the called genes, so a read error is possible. The CDR3 protein is CASSLRGGSNQPQNF. The CDR3 DNA is TGTGCCAGCAGTTTGCGGGGGGGCAGCAATCAGCCCCAGAATTTT. The chain is built from TRBV12-3 or TRBV12-4 and TRBJ1-5; D possibly corresponds to TRBD1 (6 bases). CDR3 length equals 15 residues.

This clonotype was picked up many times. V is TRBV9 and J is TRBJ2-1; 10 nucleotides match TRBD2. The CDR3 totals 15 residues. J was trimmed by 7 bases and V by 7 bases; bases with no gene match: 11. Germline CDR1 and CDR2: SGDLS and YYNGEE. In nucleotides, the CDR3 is TGTGCCAGCGGCACTAGCGGGACCAAGCAGAATGAGCAGTTCTTC. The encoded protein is CASGTSGTKQNEQFF.

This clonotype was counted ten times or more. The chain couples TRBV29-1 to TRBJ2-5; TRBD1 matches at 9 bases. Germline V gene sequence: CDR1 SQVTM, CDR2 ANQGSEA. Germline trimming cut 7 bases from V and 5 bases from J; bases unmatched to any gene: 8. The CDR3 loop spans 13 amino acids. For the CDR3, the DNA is TGCAGCGCTGCACGGACAGGGGACGAGACCCAGTACTTC. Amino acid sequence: CSAARTGDETQYF.

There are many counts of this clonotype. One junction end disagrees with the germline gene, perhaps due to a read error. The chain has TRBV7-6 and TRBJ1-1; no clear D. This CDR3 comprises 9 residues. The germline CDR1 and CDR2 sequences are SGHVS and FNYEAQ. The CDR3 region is CASSLLHGW. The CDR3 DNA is TGTGCCAGCAGCTTATTACACGGTTGG.

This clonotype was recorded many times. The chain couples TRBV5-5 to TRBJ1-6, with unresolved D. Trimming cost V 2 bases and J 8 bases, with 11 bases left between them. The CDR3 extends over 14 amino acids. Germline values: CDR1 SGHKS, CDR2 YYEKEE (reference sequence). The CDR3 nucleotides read TGTGCCAGCAGCTTAACGGGAAGGGATTCACCCCTCCACTTT. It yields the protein CASSLTGRDSPLHF.

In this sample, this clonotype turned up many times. CDR3 in amino acids: CSVETPLRGTGGELFF. CDR3 nucleotides: TGCAGCGTTGAAACTCCCCTCCGGGGGACGGGCGGGGAGCTGTTTTTT. V gene TRBV29-1 combines with J gene TRBJ2-2, with D perhaps TRBD2 (6 bases). V was trimmed by 2 bases and J by 7 bases, leaving 20 bases between them. Germline-derived CDR1 and CDR2 are SQVTM and ANQGSEA. The CDR3 is 16 amino acids.

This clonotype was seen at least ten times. CDR3 residues: CASDGSGGANVLTF. CDR3 DNA: TGTGCCAGCGACGGTTCGGGGGGGGCCAACGTCCTGACTTTC. This chain connects TRBV9 to TRBJ2-6; perhaps TRBD2 as D (5 bases). The germline V gene has CDR1 SGDLS and CDR2 YYNGEE. The CDR3 length is 14 residues. V was trimmed by 7 bases and J by 4 bases, leaving 12 bases between them.

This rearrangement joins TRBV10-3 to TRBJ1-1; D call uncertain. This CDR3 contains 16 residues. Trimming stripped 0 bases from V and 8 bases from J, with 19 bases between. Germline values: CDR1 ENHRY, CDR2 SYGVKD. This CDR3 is CAISESTSKFKGEAFF. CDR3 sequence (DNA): TGTGCCATCAGTGAGTCGACCTCTAAATTTAAGGGAGAAGCTTTCTTT.

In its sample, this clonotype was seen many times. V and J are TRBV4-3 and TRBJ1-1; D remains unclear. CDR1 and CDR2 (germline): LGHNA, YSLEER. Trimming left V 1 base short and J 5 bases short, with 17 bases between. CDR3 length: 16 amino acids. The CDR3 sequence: CASSQGLVGRETEAFF. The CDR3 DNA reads TGCGCCAGCAGCCAAGGGCTTGTTGGACGGGAAACTGAAGCTTTCTTT.

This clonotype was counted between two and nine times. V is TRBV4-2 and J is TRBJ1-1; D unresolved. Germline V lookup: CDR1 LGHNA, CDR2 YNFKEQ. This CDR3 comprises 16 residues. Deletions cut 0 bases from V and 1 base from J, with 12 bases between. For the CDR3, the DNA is TGTGCCAGCAGCCAAGATCATGGGAGGACGAACACTGAAGCTTTCTTT. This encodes CASSQDHGRTNTEAFF.

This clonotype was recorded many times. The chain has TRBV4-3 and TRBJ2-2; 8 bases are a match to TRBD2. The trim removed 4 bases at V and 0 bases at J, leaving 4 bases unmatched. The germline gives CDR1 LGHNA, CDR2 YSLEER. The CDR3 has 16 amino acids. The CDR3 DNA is TGCGCCAGCAGCCTCGGGGGGGCCTCGAACACCGGGGAGCTGTTTTTT. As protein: CASSLGGASNTGELFF.

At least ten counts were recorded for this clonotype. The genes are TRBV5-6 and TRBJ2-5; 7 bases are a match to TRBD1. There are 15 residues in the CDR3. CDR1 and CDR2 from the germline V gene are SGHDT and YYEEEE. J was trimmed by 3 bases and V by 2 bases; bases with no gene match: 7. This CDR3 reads CASSLPGGLEETQYF. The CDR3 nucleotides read TGTGCCAGCAGCTTACCAGGGGGTTTGGAAGAGACCCAGTACTTC.

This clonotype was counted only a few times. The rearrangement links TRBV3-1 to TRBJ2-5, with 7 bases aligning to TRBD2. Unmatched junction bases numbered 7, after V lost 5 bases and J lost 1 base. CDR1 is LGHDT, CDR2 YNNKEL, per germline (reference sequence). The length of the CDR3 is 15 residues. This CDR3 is CASSTPGGGQETQYF. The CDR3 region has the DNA TGTGCCAGCAGCACCCCCGGCGGGGGCCAAGAGACCCAGTACTTC.

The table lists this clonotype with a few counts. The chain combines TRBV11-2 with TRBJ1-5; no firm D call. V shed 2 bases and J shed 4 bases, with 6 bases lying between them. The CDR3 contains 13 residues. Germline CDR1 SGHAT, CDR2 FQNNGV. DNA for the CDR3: TGTGCCAGCAGCTTATTTGAGAATCAGCCCCAGCATTTT. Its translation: CASSLFENQPQHF. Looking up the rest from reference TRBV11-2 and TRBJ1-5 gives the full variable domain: EAGVAQSPRYKIIEKRQSVAFWCNPISGHATLYWYQQILGQGPKLLIQFQNNGVVDDSQLPKDRFSAERLKGVDSTLKIQPAKLEDSAVYLCASSLFENQPQHFGDGTRLSIL.

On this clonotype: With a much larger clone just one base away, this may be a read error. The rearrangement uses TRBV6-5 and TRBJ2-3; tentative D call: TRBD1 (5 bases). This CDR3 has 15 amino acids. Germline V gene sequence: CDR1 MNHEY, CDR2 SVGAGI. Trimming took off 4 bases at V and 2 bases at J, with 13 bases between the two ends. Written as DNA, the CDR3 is TGTGCCAGCAGTTCGTGGCAGGGTGTCACAGATACGCAGTATTTT. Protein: CASSSWQGVTDTQYF.

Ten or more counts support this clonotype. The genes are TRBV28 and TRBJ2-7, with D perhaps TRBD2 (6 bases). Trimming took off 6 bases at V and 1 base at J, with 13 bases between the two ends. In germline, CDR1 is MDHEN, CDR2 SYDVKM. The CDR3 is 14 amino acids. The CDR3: CASSTGDRSYEQYF. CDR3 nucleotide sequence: TGTGCCAGCAGCACGGGGGATCGGTCCTACGAGCAGTACTTC.

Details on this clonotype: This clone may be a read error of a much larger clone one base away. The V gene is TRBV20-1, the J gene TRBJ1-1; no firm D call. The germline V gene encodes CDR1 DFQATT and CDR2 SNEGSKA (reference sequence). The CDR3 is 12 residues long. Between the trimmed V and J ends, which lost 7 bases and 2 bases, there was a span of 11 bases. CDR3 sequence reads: CSGLRINTEAFF. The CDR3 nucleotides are TGCAGTGGGCTACGGATCAACACTGAAGCTTTCTTT.

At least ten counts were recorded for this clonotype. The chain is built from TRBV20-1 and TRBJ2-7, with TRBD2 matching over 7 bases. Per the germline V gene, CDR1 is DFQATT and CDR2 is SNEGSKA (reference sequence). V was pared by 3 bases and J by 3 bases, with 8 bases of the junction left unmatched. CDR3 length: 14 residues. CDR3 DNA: TGCAGTGCTAGTGAGTGGGGCGGGGGCTACGAGCAGTACTTC. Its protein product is CSASEWGGGYEQYF.

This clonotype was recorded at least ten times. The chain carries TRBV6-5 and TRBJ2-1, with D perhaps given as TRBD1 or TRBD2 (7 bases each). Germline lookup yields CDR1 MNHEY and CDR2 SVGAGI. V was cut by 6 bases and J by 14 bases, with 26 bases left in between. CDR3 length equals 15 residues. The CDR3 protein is CASSLIDRDGGVKFF. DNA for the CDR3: TGTGCCAGCAGCCTAATCGACAGGGATGGGGGGGTTAAGTTCTTC.

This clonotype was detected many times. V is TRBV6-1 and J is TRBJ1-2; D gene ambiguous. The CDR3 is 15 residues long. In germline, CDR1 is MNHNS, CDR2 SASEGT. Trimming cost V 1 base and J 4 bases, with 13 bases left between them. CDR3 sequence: CASSEGPVGGYGYTF. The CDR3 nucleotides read TGTGCCAGCAGTGAAGGCCCAGTGGGCGGCTATGGCTACACCTTC.

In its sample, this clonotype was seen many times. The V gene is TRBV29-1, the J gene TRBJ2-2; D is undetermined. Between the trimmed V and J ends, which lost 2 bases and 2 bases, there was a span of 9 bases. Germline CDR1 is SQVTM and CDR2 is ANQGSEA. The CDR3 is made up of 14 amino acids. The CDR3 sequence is CSVEWNSNTGELFF. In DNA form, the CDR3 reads TGCAGCGTTGAATGGAACAGTAACACCGGGGAGCTGTTTTTT.